One and the same sample provided the 19 T cell receptor beta chains below, sequenced in a study of T cell responses to AZD1222 COVID-19 vaccine. This table comes from immunoSEQ multiplex PCR, and its TCRdb copy is limited to in-frame clones, with some not included. The sample consists of 150,000 or so clones, roughly nine tenths of them appearing once. Sequenced material: peripheral blood, taken on day 0 of AZD1222 vaccination. These receptors were obtained from an adult in good health.

The chain links TRBV10-3 to TRBJ1-1; D perhaps matches TRBD1 (5 bases). Trimming took 2 bases from V and 1 from J, leaving 8 bases between them. Germline V CDR1 and CDR2: ENHRY, SYGVKD. The CDR3 loop spans 14 amino acids. DNA of the CDR3: TGTGCCATCAGTGAGCCGACAGCGAACACTGAAGCTTTCTTT. Its translation: CAISEPTANTEAFF.

This chain uses TRBV28 with TRBJ2-3, with TRBD2 matching 7 bases. Germline-derived CDR1 and CDR2 are MDHEN and SYDVKM. This CDR3 has 15 amino acids. V was pared by 3 bases and J by 12 bases, with 15 bases of the junction left unmatched. CDR3 sequence (DNA): TGTGCCAGCAGTTTTCGTTCGGGACTACTCATCCCCCAGTATTTT. Amino acid sequence: CASSFRSGLLIPQYF.

V and J are TRBV5-6 and TRBJ2-1; 9 bases line up with TRBD1. Germline V lookup: CDR1 SGHDT, CDR2 YYEEEE. The J segment lost 2 bases and the V segment lost 2 bases, leaving 5 bases of the junction unmatched. The CDR3 is 16 amino acids. The CDR3 loop reads CASSFKGQGAYNEQFF. In DNA, the CDR3 is TGTGCCAGCAGCTTTAAGGGACAGGGAGCCTACAATGAGCAGTTCTTC.

V is TRBV30 and J is TRBJ1-1, with TRBD1 identical over 8 bases. V gave up 4 bases and J gave up 10 bases; unmatched junction bases: 11. This CDR3 comprises 13 residues. Germline CDR1 is GTSNPN and CDR2 is SVGIG (reference sequence). Here the CDR3 reads CAWMRTGRVVAFF. The CDR3 nucleotides read TGTGCCTGGATGAGGACAGGGCGTGTGGTAGCTTTCTTT.

The chain couples TRBV11-2 to TRBJ1-1; unclear D gene. This CDR3 is built from 15 residues. CDR1 is SGHAT, CDR2 FQNNGV, per germline. The V end lost 1 base, the J end lost 0 bases, and 9 bases lay between the germline ends. CDR3 in amino acids: CASSLVAGLNTEAFF. The CDR3 DNA is TGTGCCAGCAGCTTAGTCGCAGGTCTGAACACTGAAGCTTTCTTT.

The gene calls are TRBV4-2 and TRBJ1-3; maybe TRBD1 (5 bases). Germline CDR1 and CDR2: LGHNA and YNFKEQ. This CDR3 is 14 amino acids long. Trimming pared 4 bases from V and 3 bases from J, leaving 10 bases between. The chain's CDR3 is CASSPGQGGNTIYF. The CDR3 DNA follows: TGTGCCAGCAGCCCTGGGCAGGGTGGAAACACCATATATTTT.

The chain joins TRBV6-5 to TRBJ2-7, with D hard to call. This CDR3 comprises 14 residues. Germline-derived CDR1 and CDR2 are MNHEY and SVGAGI. The V end was cut by 0 bases, the J end by 0 bases, with 6 bases between. The CDR3 loop reads CASSYSASSYEQYF. In nucleotides, the CDR3 is TGTGCCAGCAGTTACTCGGCCAGCTCCTACGAGCAGTACTTC.

About this clone: Distinct nucleotide sequences in the sample also encode this CDR3. The rearrangement links TRBV12-3 or TRBV12-4 to TRBJ2-7, with D uncertain. The length of the CDR3 is 13 residues. V lost 5 bases and J 0 bases, leaving 8 bases between the germline ends. The CDR3 sequence: CASSLGSSYEQYF. CDR3 coding DNA: TGTGCCAGCAGTCTCGGAAGCTCCTACGAGCAGTACTTC.

This sequence joins TRBV23-1 and TRBJ2-2, with D unclear. TRBV23-1 is recorded as an ORF, its role being uncertain. V gave up 4 bases and J gave up 6 bases, with 15 bases separating them. The CDR3 contains 15 residues. The CDR3 reads CASSRTAPRPGELFF. The CDR3 DNA reads as TGCGCCAGCAGTCGAACCGCCCCTAGGCCCGGGGAGCTGTTTTTT.

The gene calls are TRBV5-6 and TRBJ2-6; D remains unclear. Germline lookup yields CDR1 SGHDT and CDR2 YYEEEE. The CDR3 sequence is 18 residues long. Trimming pared 0 bases from V and 0 bases from J, leaving 13 bases between. The CDR3 loop is CASSLGPGPFSGANVLTF. DNA of the CDR3: TGTGCCAGCAGCTTGGGTCCAGGTCCGTTCTCTGGGGCCAACGTCCTGACTTTC.

The V and J genes are TRBV7-9 and TRBJ1-4; 11 bases are shared with TRBD1. CDR1 is SEHNR, CDR2 FQNEAQ, per germline (reference sequence). Trimming cost V 3 bases and J 0 bases; bases outside gene matches: 3. This CDR3 comprises 17 residues. The DNA for the CDR3 is TGTGCCAGCAGCTTCTTGGGACAGGGGGCAACTAATGAAAAACTGTTTTTT. Amino acids: CASSFLGQGATNEKLFF. Supplemented by reference TRBV7-9 and TRBJ1-4, the full variable domain reads DTGVSQNPRHKITKRGQNVTFRCDPISEHNRLYWYRQTLGQGPEFLTYFQNEAQLEKSRLLSDRFSAERPKGSFSTLEIQRTEQGDSAMYLCASSFLGQGATNEKLFFGSGTQLSVL.

This rearrangement joins TRBV7-9 to TRBJ1-1, with a tentative D call TRBD1 (6 bases). The CDR3 has 13 residues. The V and J ends lost 5 bases and 6 bases respectively, with 13 bases between them. Germline-derived CDR1 and CDR2 are SEHNR and FQNEAQ (reference sequence). CDR3 region: CASSDRQVPEAFF. The CDR3 coding sequence is TGTGCCAGCAGCGATCGACAGGTCCCTGAAGCTTTCTTT.

This chain joins TRBV6-6 and TRBJ2-5, with D perhaps TRBD2 (5 bases). Germline CDR1 MNHNY, CDR2 SVGAGI (reference sequence). This CDR3 contains 12 residues. V was shortened by 6 bases and J by 5 bases, with 10 bases between the two germline ends. This chain's CDR3 is CASSLGMETQYF. CDR3 nucleotide sequence: TGTGCCAGCAGCCTCGGGATGGAGACCCAGTACTTC.

This clone was detected only a few times. This specimen includes other DNA sequences encoding the same CDR3. CDR3 DNA: TGTGCCAGCAGTTCCAGTCCCCTTAACTATGGCTACACCTTC. This gives the protein CASSSSPLNYGYTF. The chain is built from TRBV28 and TRBJ1-2, with unresolved D. Trimming took off 4 bases at V and 1 base at J, with 10 bases between the two ends. CDR1 and CDR2 from the germline V gene are MDHEN and SYDVKM. This CDR3 region has 14 residues.

The chain links TRBV5-6 to TRBJ2-7; D gene uncertain. This CDR3 is built from 14 residues. Germline V gene data show CDR1 as SGHDT and CDR2 as YYEEEE. The germline V and J ends were trimmed by 0 bases and 0 bases, with 7 bases remaining between them. The CDR3 nucleotides are TGTGCCAGCAGCTTGGGCCCCTTCTCCTACGAGCAGTACTTC. Its translation is CASSLGPFSYEQYF.

V usage is TRBV14 and J usage is TRBJ1-1; D not resolved. Germline V gene sequence: CDR1 SGHDN, CDR2 FVKESK. The CDR3 is made up of 13 amino acids. V shed 4 bases and J shed 3 bases, with 9 bases lying between them. CDR3 sequence reads: CASSPSRHTEAFF. The DNA for the CDR3 is TGTGCCAGCAGCCCTAGCCGGCACACTGAAGCTTTCTTT.

The chain employs TRBV7-9 and TRBJ2-1, with D possibly TRBD1 on 5 matching bases. In germline, CDR1 is SEHNR, CDR2 FQNEAQ (reference sequence). V dropped 6 bases and J dropped 5 bases, with 20 bases sitting between them. The CDR3 length is 16 residues. In DNA, the CDR3 is TGTGCCAGCAGAACCAGCCAGGGAACGAGTCACAATGAGCAGTTCTTC. This translates into CASRTSQGTSHNEQFF. The variable domain in full, with the rest retrieved from reference TRBV7-9 and TRBJ2-1, is DTGVSQNPRHKITKRGQNVTFRCDPISEHNRLYWYRQTLGQGPEFLTYFQNEAQLEKSRLLSDRFSAERPKGSFSTLEIQRTEQGDSAMYLCASRTSQGTSHNEQFFGPGTRLTVL.

The chain carries TRBV6-4 and TRBJ1-1; a weak D match, TRBD1 (5 bases). V was clipped by 4 bases and J by 1 base, with 13 bases between them. The length of the CDR3 is 15 residues. Germline V gene data show CDR1 as MRHNA and CDR2 as SNTAGT. This CDR3 reads CASSAQGKWNTEAFF. The DNA of the CDR3 is TGTGCCAGCAGTGCCCAGGGAAAGTGGAACACTGAAGCTTTCTTT.

The J gene is TRBJ1-1, the V gene TRBV6-5; D not certain. V lost 0 bases and J 0 bases, leaving 8 bases between the germline ends. Germline V gene data show CDR1 as MNHEY and CDR2 as SVGAGI. The CDR3 loop spans 15 amino acids. CDR3 coding DNA: TGTGCCAGCAGTTACTCGCGGGTCATGAACACTGAAGCTTTCTTT. Its protein product is CASSYSRVMNTEAFF.